This T cell receptor beta chain was captured in a study of blood T cell repertoires in COVID-19. In the original workflow: Reference gene primer amplification in the assay estimated nucleated cell counts. The repertoire was sequenced with immunoSEQ multiplex PCR; TCRdb's copy has only in-frame clones and lacks some. The V and J calls and clone size come from that table; D and trimming were worked out from the DNA. The data contain 55,000 to 65,000 clones, over 70% of them singletons. V gave up 6 bases and J gave up 5 bases, with 10 bases separating them. The CDR3 consists of 13 residues. Germline loops: CDR1 MDHEN, CDR2 SYDVKM.

Source material: peripheral blood. The TCR originated in a man aged 60-69 years with acute or convalescent COVID-19. The genes are TRBV28 and TRBJ1-4, with unresolved D. CDR3 nucleotides: TGTGCCAGCAGCTTGCTGCAGAATGAAAAACTGTTTTTT. Amino acid sequence: CASSLLQNEKLFF.